This T cell receptor (beta chain) appears in the sequencing data of a study of cytomegalovirus exposure and HLA in healthy donors (dated by TCRdb to about 2017). Describing the broader study: An earlier analysis of several hundred of the donors reported approximately 260 Gb of sequence data and 100 million to 120 million unique TCR beta sequences obtained from 150 million to 200 million T cells. About 320 gigabases of sequencing data and 70 million to 85 million unique TCR sequences were included in an early release covering roughly 600 HLA-typed donors. Among the approximately 430 genotyped donors, around 81% belonged to the genetic ancestry cluster associated with self-reported Caucasian donors. The aim of the study was to test whether cataloging public T cell receptors could identify signatures of past pathogen exposure. The study profiled the T cell repertoires of approximately 700 subjects by immunosequencing and related them to cytomegalovirus serostatus. In addition to the first cohort of 650 to 800 subjects, a separate validation cohort of 100 to 150 different subjects was used. High-throughput TCR immunosequencing, statistical association of individual TCRs with disease status, and machine learning were combined to predict cytomegalovirus infection status. In a later analysis, previously published TCR beta repertoires from several hundred donors were re-analyzed and high-resolution HLA genotyping was added so that TCR occurrence patterns could be studied. Rather than using new phenotypic data, the later analysis identified candidate immune exposures from TCR beta sequences and from how often those sequences occurred across donors. To decide whether each TCR beta V gene segment behaved as functional or pseudogenic, an earlier analysis of approximately 600 of the donors relied on high-throughput TCR beta sequencing. Donor age, sex, ethnicity and CMV serostatus were compiled alongside the repertoire data. In a later genetic analysis, genome-wide SNP genotypes for about 55% of the roughly 700 donors were used, and that subset was treated as a discovery cohort. All discovery cohort repertoires had been generated on a single sequencing platform. Class I and class II HLA loci were covered by the typing at four-digit resolution. Typing coverage differed by locus: A, B, C, DRB1 and DQB1 were typed in roughly 620-630 donors, DQA1 in about 500, DPA1 in around 600, and DPB1 in about 450. Because of strong linkage in the cohort, four to six DR-DQ haplotypes were treated as single units for association and clustering. Across approximately 400 genotyped donors of the cohort, an average of approximately 220,000 unique TCR beta nucleotide sequences per donor were sequenced, and 15% to 20% of those sequences were non-productive. Results the study describes overall, beyond this receptor: In a later genetic analysis, fewer N-insertions in productive TCRs were reported among donors in an Asian-associated ancestry cluster than the 666-donor mean. When HLA alleles, especially DR and DQ, strongly co-occurred, attributing TCR associations to individual alleles was difficult. A further reported finding was that TCR beta sequences accurately predicted the HLA-A and HLA-B alleles for most subjects in the first cohort. Three of the identified cytomegalovirus-associated TCR beta chains were confirmed in vitro to be specific for cytomegalovirus antigens. Because HLA typing was unavailable for some donors at each locus, only the typed subset was used in association tests. In an earlier analysis of several hundred of the donors, most TCR beta V segments were observed in productive rearrangements about 87% or about 30% of the time, broadly matching IMGT annotations. In the study, some 180 TCR beta chains were listed as associated with cytomegalovirus. According to a later analysis, TCR association rates differed among HLA loci, with DRB1 alleles showing the most associated TCRs and HLA-C alleles showing the fewest. In a later analysis, HLA-associated TCR beta chains showed more clonal expansion and lower generation probabilities than non-associated chains that were equally common. Immune exposure information for the cohort was limited to CMV serostatus. In a later analysis, most CMV-associated TCR beta chains were found to appear HLA-restricted, with HLA associations seemingly driven largely by CMV exposure. At a false discovery rate of 0.05, a later analysis linked approximately 18,000 TCR beta sequences to specific HLA alleles. Correlated functional status among segregating V segments might be attributable to linkage disequilibrium, but an unknown experimental factor could not be ruled out. In both the original and validation cohorts, the classifier was reported to diagnose cytomegalovirus status with high specificity and sensitivity. Some IMGT-functional V segments, including TRBV6-2 and TRBV6-3, could not be told apart with the 87-base-pair reads, so those segments were excluded. This cohort had only TCR beta chains sequenced, and the lack of alpha or paired-chain data limited which features could be detected. Because counts were too low, around 17 rarely observed V segments, including chromosome 9 orphons, were left out of the earlier analysis of 587 of the donors. A cluster of highly shared sequence variants was judged likely to represent a technical artifact of the sequencing pipeline. V-gene and J-gene trimming of TCR beta chains was associated with a missense DCLRE1C variant in a later genetic analysis, and the association was replicated in an independent cohort. Most TCR sequences were observed very rarely across donors, whereas some public TCRs were present in many individuals. Sequencing depth was assumed to be roughly uniform across donors in the presence/absence analyses, though that assumption may not hold. The authors suggested that the approach could potentially be generalized to other disease states and immunological phenotypes. Several of the top co-occurrence clusters appeared to be linked to parvovirus B19, influenza, CMV and Epstein-Barr virus, according to a later analysis.

In total, around 600 healthy bone marrow donors made up the cohort. All cohort members were sampled while nominally healthy, although unrecorded immune exposures were likely present. The donor was CMV seronegative and was included in the group of approximately 350 seronegative cohort members. Each donor provided a peripheral blood sample, and peripheral blood mononuclear cells were used for TCR beta sequencing. The Qiagen DNeasy Blood Extraction Kit was used to extract genomic DNA from the blood cell samples. Libraries came from the immunoSEQ multiplex PCR assay. For the multiplex PCR, a mixture combining 60 forward primers for TCR Vbeta segments and 13 reverse primers for TCR Jbeta segments was used. The CDR3 region of rearranged TCR beta genes was amplified from genomic DNA by a multiplex PCR assay. The Illumina HiSeq System was used to sequence the amplified TCR beta libraries as 87-base-pair reads. The original methods were these. In a later analysis, tens of millions of unique TCR beta chains were counted across the roughly 670 repertoires, and roughly 11 million of these chains were shared by at least two donors. Raw reads were error-corrected and collapsed into unique sequences with a nearest-neighbor algorithm that merged closely related sequences to remove PCR and sequencing errors. V, D and J gene segments were assigned by aligning CDR3 sequences to IMGT reference sequences. For a sequence to be retained, a match of at least six nucleotides to both a V gene segment and a J gene segment was required. A rearrangement was called productive if the CDR3 had no stop codons and remained in frame with V and J, and every other rearrangement was called non-productive. Following IMGT convention, CDR3 was defined as the stretch from the second conserved V-encoded cysteine to the conserved J-encoded phenylalanine. The earlier analysis of 450 to 750 of the donors excluded any sequence lacking an unambiguous match to a single V gene segment. In an earlier analysis of 450 to 700 of the donors, V segments were called functional above 56.7% productive rearrangements and were called segregating when the between-donor standard deviation exceeded 5%. A statistical classification framework was built for diagnosing cytomegalovirus status from the catalog of TCR beta chain sequences. In a later analysis, TCR nucleotide sequences were compared against IMGT/GENE-DB human TR gene sequences so that V and J genes could be assigned. The TCRdist pipeline was used in a later analysis to assign CDR3 sequences and most-parsimonious VDJ recombination scenarios. A later analysis defined each TCR beta chain by its CDR3 amino acid sequence plus V-gene family, and excluded reads lacking a unique V-gene family. In a later analysis, around 650 highly shared, low-generation-probability nucleotide sequences were removed to address suspected cross-contamination and a sequencing artifact. In a later analysis, a clonal expansion index was calculated for each public chain from normalized within-repertoire ranks of inferred template counts. Generation probabilities in a later analysis came from a VDJ recombination model fitted to out-of-frame rearrangements, and those results were checked against IGoR. Hypergeometric tests were used in a later analysis to score TCR-TCR, TCR-HLA and TCR-CMV co-occurrence, with a repertoire-size bias correction applied to the TCR pairs. To estimate false discovery rates, a later analysis permuted the HLA or CMV assignments 20 times. In a later analysis, co-occurring TCRs were grouped with DBSCAN, and TCRdist sequence similarity was added when clustering was performed within HLA-allele-positive subsets. For co-occurrence clustering, repertoires with fewer than 30,000 or more than 120,000 public chains were excluded, along with four or five repertoires with anomalous nucleotide sharing. Held by TCRdb, this immuneACCESS table contains in-frame sequences only and omits some clones. Under half of the omission traces to an unresolved V gene where checked; the cause of the rest is unknown. V and J calls and clone size are copied from that table; D and trimming were computed from the DNA. The sample table lists around 150,000 clones, 70% to 85% of them with a count of one. The ten largest account for more than 1.2% of the sample.

From a lookup of the germline V gene, CDR1 and CDR2 are SGHRS and YFSETQ. The junction shows trimming of 5 bases on V and 7 bases on J, and the gene matches do not reach 6 bases of it. The CDR3, from cysteine to phenylalanine, totals 14 residues. Only CDR3 DNA remains: 42 bases, in frame from the first base. This clone was seen a single time. It has no known antigen specificity. No much larger clonotype is one base removed from it; base qualities were not supplied. The same CDR3 is also encoded by other DNA sequences in this sample. The TCR originated in a male donor in good health and CMV-seronegative. The sequenced material came from PBMCs. The chain couples TRBV5-1 to TRBJ1-4; the central 9 bases match TRBD1. CDR3 protein: CASSSGTGSEKLFF. The nucleotides read TGCGCCAGCAGTTCCGGGACAGGGAGTGAAAAACTGTTTTTT.